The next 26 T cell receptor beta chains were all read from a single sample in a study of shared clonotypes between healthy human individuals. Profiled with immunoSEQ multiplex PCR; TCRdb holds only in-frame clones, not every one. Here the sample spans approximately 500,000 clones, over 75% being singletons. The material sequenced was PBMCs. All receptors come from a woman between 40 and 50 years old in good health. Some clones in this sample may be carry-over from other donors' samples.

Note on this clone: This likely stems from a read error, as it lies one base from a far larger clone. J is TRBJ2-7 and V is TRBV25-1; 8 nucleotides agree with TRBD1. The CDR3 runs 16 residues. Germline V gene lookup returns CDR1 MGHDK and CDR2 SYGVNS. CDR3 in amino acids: CTSSQPGGVNSYEQYF. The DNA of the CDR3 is TGTACCAGCAGTCAACCAGGGGGCGTAAACTCCTACGAGCAGTACTTC.

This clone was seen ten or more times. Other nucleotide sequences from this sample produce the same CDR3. The CDR3 is CASSPPSTDTQYF. CDR3 DNA sequence: TGTGCCAGCAGCCCGCCGTCCACAGATACGCAGTATTTT. The chain carries TRBV28 and TRBJ2-3; D is uncertain. The CDR3 has 13 residues. The germline V gene has CDR1 MDHEN and CDR2 SYDVKM. The germline V and J ends were trimmed by 6 bases and 2 bases, with 9 bases remaining between them.

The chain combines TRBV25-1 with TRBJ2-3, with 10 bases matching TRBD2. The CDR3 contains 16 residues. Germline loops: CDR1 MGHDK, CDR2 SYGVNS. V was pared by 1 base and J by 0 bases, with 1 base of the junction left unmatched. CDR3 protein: CASSELTSGSTDTQYF. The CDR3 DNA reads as TGTGCCAGCAGTGAATTGACTAGCGGGAGCACAGATACGCAGTATTTT.

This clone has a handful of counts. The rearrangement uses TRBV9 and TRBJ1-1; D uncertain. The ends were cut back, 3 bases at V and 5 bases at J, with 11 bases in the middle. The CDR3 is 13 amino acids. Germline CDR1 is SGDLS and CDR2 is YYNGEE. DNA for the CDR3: TGTGCCAGCAGCGCCCCCCCCACGACTGAAGCTTTCTTT. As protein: CASSAPPTTEAFF. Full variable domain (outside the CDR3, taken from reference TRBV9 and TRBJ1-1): DSGVTQTPKHLITATGQRVTLRCSPRSGDLSVYWYQQSLDQGLQFLIQYYNGEERAKGNILERFSAQQFPDLHSELNLSSLELGDSALYFCASSAPPTTEAFFGQGTRLTVV.

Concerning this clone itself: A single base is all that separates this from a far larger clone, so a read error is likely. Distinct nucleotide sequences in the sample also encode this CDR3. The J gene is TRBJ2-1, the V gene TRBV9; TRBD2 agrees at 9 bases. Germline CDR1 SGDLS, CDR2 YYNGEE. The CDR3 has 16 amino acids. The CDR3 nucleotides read TGTGCTAGCAGCGTGCGTAGGGTAGCGGGAGAGGATGAGCAGTTCTTC. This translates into CASSVRRVAGEDEQFF.

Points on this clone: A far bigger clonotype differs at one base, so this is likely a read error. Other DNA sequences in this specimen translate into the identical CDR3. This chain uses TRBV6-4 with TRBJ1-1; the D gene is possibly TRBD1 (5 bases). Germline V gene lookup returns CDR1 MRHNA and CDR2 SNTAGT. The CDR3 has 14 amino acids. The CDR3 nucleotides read TGTGCCAGCAGTGAGGCAACAGGTTCCCCTGAAGCTTTCTTC. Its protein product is CASSEATGSPEAFF.

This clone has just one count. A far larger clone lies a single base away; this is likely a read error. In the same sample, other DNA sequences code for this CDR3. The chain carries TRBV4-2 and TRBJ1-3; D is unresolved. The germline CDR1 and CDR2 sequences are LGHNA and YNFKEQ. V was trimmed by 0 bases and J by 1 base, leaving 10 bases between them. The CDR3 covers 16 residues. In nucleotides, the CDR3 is TGTGCCAGCAGCCAAGAGGTGGGTGCTTCTGGAAACACCATATATTTT. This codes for CASSQEVGASGNTIYF.

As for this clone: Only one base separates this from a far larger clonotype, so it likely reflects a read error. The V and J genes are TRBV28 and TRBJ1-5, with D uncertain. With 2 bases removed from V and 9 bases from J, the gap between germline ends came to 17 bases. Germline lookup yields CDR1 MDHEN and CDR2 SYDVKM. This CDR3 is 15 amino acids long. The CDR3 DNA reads TGTGCCAGCAGTTTAATCCGGGGAAGGCATCGGCCCCAGCATTTT. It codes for CASSLIRGRHRPQHF.

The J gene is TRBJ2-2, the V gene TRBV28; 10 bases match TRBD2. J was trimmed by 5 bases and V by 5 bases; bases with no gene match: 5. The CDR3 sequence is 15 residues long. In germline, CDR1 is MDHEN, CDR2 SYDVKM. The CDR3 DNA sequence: TGTGCCAGCAGTGGGGGACTAGCGCGGACCGGGGAGCTGTTTTTT. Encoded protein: CASSGGLARTGELFF.

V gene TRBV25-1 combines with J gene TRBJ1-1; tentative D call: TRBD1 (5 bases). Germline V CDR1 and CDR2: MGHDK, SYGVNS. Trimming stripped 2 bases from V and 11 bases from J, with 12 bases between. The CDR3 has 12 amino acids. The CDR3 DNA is TGTGCCAGCAGTGAAGACAGCGGCCGGGCTTTCTTT. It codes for CASSEDSGRAFF.

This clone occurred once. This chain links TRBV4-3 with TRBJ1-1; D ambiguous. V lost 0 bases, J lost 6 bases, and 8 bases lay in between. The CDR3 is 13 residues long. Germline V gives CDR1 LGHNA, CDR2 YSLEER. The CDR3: CASSQEVDAEAFF. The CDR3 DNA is TGCGCCAGCAGCCAAGAGGTGGACGCTGAAGCTTTCTTT.

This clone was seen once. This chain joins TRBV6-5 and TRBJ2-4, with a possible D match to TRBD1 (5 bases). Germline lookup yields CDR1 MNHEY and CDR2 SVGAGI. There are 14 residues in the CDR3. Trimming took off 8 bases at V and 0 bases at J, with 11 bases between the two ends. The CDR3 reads CASARAGAKNIQYF. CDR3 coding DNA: TGTGCCAGCGCCAGGGCAGGAGCCAAAAACATTCAGTACTTC.

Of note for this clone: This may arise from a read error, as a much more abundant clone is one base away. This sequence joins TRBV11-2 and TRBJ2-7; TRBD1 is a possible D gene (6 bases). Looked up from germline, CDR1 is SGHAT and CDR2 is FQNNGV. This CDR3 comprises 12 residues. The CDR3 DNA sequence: TGTGCCGGCAGCCAGGGGTCATACGAGCAGTACTTC. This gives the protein CAGSQGSYEQYF. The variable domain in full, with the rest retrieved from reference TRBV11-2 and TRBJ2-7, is EAGVAQSPRYKIIEKRQSVAFWCNPISGHATLYWYQQILGQGPKLLIQFQNNGVVDDSQLPKDRFSAERLKGVDSTLKIQPAKLEDSAVYLCAGSQGSYEQYFGPGTRLTVT.

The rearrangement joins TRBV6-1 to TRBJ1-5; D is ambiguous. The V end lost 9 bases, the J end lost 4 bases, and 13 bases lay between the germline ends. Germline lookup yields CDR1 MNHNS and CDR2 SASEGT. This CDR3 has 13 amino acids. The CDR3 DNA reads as TGTGCCAGTTGCTCGCGGGAGAATCAGCCCCAGCATTTT. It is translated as CASCSRENQPQHF.

This chain's CDR3 is CASSPRDYPTGSSYEQYF. The CDR3 nucleotides are TGTGCCAGCAGCCCCCGGGACTACCCCACCGGTAGCTCCTACGAGCAGTACTTC. V is TRBV27 and J is TRBJ2-7; 7 bases map to TRBD2. Germline CDR1 is MNHEY and CDR2 is SMNVEV (reference sequence). The J segment lost 0 bases and the V segment lost 6 bases, leaving 17 bases of the junction unmatched. The length of the CDR3 is 18 residues.

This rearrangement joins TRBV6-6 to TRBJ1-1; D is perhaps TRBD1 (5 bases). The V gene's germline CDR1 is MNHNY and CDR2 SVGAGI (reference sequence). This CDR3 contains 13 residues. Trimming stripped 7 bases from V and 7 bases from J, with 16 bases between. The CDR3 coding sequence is TGTGCCAGCACCGCGTCCGGGGGGGGTGAAGCTTTCTTT. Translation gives CASTASGGGEAFF.

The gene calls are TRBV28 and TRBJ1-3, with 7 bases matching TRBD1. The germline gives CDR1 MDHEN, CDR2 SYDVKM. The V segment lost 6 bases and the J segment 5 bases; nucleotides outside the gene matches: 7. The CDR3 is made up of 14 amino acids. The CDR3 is CASRPTGVRNTIYF. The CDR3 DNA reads TGTGCCAGCAGGCCCACAGGGGTTAGAAACACCATATATTTT.

Here the CDR3 reads CASSQGGDDYGYTF. Here the CDR3 DNA reads TGCGCCAGCAGCCAAGGGGGCGATGACTATGGCTACACCTTC. The chain combines TRBV4-1 with TRBJ1-2; weak D call: TRBD1 (5 bases). CDR1 is MGHRA and CDR2 is YSYEKL in the germline V gene. Trimming took 1 base from V and 3 from J, leaving 9 bases between them. The CDR3 is 14 residues long.

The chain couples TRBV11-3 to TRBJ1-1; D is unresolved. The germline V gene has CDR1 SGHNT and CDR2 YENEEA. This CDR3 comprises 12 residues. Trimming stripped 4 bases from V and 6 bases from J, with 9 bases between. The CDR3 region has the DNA TGTGCCAGCAGCTACCGAGGCGCTGAAGCTTTCTTT. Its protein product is CASSYRGAEAFF.

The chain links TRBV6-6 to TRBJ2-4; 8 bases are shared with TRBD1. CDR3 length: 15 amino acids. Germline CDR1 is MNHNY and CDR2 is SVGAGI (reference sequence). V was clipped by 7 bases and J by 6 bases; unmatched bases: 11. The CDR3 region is CASNRGRGLGNIQYF. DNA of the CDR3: TGTGCCAGCAACAGAGGCAGGGGGCTTGGAAACATTCAGTACTTC.

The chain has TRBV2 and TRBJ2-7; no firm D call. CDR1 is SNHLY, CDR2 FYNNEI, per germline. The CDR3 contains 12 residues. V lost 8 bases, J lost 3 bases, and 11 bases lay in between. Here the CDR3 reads CASLRDNYEQYF. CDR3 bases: TGTGCCAGCTTAAGGGATAACTACGAGCAGTACTTC.

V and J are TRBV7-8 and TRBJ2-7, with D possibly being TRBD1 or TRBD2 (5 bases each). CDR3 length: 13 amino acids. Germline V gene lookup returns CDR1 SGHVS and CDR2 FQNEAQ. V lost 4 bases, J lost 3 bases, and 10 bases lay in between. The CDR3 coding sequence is TGTGCCAGCAGCTCGGGACGCCACTACGAGCAGTACTTC. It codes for CASSSGRHYEQYF. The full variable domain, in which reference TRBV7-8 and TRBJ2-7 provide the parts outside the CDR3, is GAGVSQSPRYKVAKRGQDVALRCDPISGHVSLFWYQQALGQGPEFLTYFQNEAQLDKSGLPSDRFFAERPEGSVSTLKIQRTQQEDSAVYLCASSSGRHYEQYFGPGTRLTVT.

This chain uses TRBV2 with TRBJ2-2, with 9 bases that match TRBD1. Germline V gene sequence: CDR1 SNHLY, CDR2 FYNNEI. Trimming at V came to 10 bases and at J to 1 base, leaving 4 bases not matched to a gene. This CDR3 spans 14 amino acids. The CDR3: CATQGQGNTGELFF. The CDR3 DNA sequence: TGTGCCACCCAGGGACAGGGGAACACCGGGGAGCTGTTTTTT.

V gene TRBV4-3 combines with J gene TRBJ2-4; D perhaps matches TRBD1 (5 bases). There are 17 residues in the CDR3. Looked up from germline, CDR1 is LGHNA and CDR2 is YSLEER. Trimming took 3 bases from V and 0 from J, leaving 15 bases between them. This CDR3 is CASSQSGHQLAKNIQYF. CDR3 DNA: TGCGCCAGCAGCCAGTCCGGACACCAGCTAGCCAAAAACATTCAGTACTTC.

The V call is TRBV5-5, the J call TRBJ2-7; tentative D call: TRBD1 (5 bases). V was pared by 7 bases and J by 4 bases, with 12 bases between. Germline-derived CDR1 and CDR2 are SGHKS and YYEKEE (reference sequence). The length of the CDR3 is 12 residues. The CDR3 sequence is CASGDSTYEQYF. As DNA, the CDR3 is TGTGCCAGCGGAGACAGCACTTACGAGCAGTACTTC.

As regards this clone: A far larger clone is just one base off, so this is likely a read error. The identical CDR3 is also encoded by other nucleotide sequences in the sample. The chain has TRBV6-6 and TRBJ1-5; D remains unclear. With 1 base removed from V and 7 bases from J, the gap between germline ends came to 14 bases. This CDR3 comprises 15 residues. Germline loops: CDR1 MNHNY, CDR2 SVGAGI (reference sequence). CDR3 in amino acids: CASSYWGSSTQPQHF. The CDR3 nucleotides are TGTGCCAGCAGTTACTGGGGTTCAAGTACCCAGCCCCAGCATTTT.